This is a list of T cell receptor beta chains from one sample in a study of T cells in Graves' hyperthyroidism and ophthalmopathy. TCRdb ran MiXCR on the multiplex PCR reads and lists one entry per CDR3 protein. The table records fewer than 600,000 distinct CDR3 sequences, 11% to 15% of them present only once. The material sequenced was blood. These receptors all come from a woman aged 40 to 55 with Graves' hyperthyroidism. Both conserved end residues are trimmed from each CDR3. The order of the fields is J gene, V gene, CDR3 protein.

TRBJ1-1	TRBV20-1	SAFRWDTLNTEAF
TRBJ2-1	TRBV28	ASSPSRSGEQF
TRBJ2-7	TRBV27	ASSSSSGRWGRSYEQY
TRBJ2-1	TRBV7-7	ASSLAGGPSPEQF
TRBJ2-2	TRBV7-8	ASSGLEPGELF
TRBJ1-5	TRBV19	ASSPPGQLSNQPQH
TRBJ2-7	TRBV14	ASSQDEGPDEQY
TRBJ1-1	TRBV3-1	ASSQERLTNTEAF
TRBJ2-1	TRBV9	ASTGTSGRKF
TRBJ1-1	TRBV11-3	ASSSPAQNTEAF
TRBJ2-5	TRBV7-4	ASSPKSPPHTQY
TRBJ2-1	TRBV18	ASSPLGQGLAEQF
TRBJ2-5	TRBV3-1	ASSQDGRYQETQY
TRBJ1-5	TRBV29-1	SVGQGGDQPQH
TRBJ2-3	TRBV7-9	ASSFSATDTQY
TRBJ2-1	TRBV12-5	ASGLPEQF
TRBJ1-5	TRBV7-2	ASTLSYGTGYQPQH
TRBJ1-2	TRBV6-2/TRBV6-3	ASRIPGQGLYT
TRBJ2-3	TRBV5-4	ASSSGSSSTDTQY
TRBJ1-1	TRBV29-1	SAGSTEAF
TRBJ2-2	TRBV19	ASSIGRNTGELF
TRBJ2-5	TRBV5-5	ASSLVGVPQETQY
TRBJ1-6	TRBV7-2	ASSLHAEGSPLH
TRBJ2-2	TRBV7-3	ASSLRASENTGELF
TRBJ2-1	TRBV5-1	ASSSMTSSYNEQF
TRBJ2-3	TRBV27	ASSLSRDRYTDTQY
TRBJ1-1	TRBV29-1	SVEYGLNTEAF
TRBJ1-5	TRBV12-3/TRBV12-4	ASSLGGGRGQPQH
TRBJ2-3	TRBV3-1	ASSRPGTSGFRGPITDTQY
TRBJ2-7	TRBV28	ASSSAPGQGDYEQY
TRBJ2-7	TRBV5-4	ASSLQDRDYEQY
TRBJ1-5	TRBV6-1	ASRSQTGPPHQPQH
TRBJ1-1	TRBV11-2	ASSLGTIFTEAF
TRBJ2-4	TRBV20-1	SANDPPSAKNIQY
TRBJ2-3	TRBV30	AWRSDGLLQNTQY
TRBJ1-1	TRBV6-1	ASIKQMNTEAF
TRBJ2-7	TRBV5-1	ASRGCRVLTEQY
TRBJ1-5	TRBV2	ASRTGAGQPQH
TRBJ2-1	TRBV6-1	ASSPAGRNEQF
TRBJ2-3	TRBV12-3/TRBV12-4	ASSLAGLSTDTQY
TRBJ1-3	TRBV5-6	ASSLQGDGNTIY
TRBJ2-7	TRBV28	ASSLVGSNYEQY
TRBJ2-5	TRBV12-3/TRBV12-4	ASSTGTGGGETQY
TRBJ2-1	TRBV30	AWAGSNEQF
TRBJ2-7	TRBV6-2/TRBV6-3	ASKAGLSSYEQY
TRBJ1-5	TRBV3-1	ASSHRDQPQH
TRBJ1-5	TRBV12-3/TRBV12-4	ASSFNREDQPQH
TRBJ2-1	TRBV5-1	ASSLGDATYNEQF
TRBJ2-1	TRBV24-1	ATSPGQGPHNEQF
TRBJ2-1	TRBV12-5	ASCGSLSSYNEQF
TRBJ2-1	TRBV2	ASSVGLAVNEQF
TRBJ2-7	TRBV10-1	ASSRLAGVKDEQY
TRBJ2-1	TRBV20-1	SARGRTSGRFGDNEQF
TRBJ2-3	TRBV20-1	SARRDGTDTQY
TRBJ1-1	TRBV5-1	ASSPYPGSTEAF
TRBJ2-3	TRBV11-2	ASSPPGRTDTQY
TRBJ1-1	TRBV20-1	SARGTVPMNTEAF